This T cell receptor beta chain was captured in a study of T cell responses to AZD1222 COVID-19 vaccine (dated by TCRdb to the early 2020s). Broadly, across the study: AZD1222 recipients with second doses at about 4 weeks or about 12 weeks were pooled, because spike-specific TCR depth and breadth did not differ between schedules. Enrollment into the trials was organized by age into subgroups of 18-55, 56-69 and 70-plus years, and those subgroups contained around 150, 28 and 57 TCR-sequenced participants, respectively. A total of 230 to 250 trial participants underwent TCR sequencing, of whom about 200 had received two doses of AZD1222 and about 25 had received two doses of the MenACWY control vaccine. General study outcomes and caveats: Because no day 14 peak-response samples were available, repertoires were characterized only after the peak T cell response. In the small 56-69-year group, the increase in depth fell short of significance, most likely because of low power. CD4 TCRs associated with the vaccine covered the entire spike protein, and the dominant responses were in regions 160-218 and 743-854. Participants were mostly white British and included more females than males, and it was suggested by the authors that clonal diversity may have been underestimated. Reportedly, close to half of the unique spike-specific TCRs recognized epitopes lying outside the regions that are mutated in the B.1.351 and B.1.1.7 variants. A significant rise in spike-specific TCR breadth and depth was observed after two AZD1222 doses relative to day 0 and relative to MenACWY recipients. Conclusions about previously exposed vaccinees are limited, since just six AZD1222 recipients were seropositive for SARS-CoV-2 at baseline.

Regarding this clone: Its recognized antigen is unknown. Nothing much larger sits one base from this clone, and base qualities are not available.

The CDR3 regions of human TCRbeta chains were subjected to immunosequencing. The authors processed their data as follows. Repertoire TCRs were checked for matches against a reference library of SARS-CoV-2-specific TCRs that had been generated using the MIRA antigen-specificity platform. Breadth meant the fraction of unique TCRs that were SARS-CoV-2-associated, whereas depth meant the fraction of total T cells that were SARS-CoV-2-associated. Using the MIRA data, every spike-specific TCR was mapped to the spike region that the TCR reacted to and assigned to either a CD4 or a CD8 class. Log10-transformed breadth and depth values were compared by one-way ANOVA with Sidak's multiple comparisons tests. As stored in TCRdb, this immuneACCESS dataset retains in-frame rearrangements with V and J assigned. A fraction of the clones does not appear; measured against another copy, unresolved V genes explain less than half of the discrepancy, and the remainder lacks a known reason. V and J calls and clone size come straight from that table; D and trimming were deduced from the DNA. The sample yields about 99,000 clones; 80% to 90% were counted once. 8% to 9% of the sample is held by the ten biggest clonotypes.

The time point label here, explained by the study, means: baseline before first vaccination. Samples from vaccinated people were obtained from the UK trials COV001 and COV002, which included a single-blind randomized controlled phase 2/3 trial of AZD1222 (ChAdOx1 nCoV-19) in healthy adults. Trial participant PBMC samples were collected at day 0 and day 28 after the second dose for TCRbeta chain sequencing. The CDR3 holds 13 amino acids from the cysteine to the phenylalanine. Only CDR3 DNA is held: 39 bases, read in frame from base 1. Looking up the germline V gene yields CDR1 SNHLY and CDR2 FYNNEI. V is pared back by 4 bases and J by 6 bases, with 10 bases lying between the germline termini.

This receptor was taken from an adult in good health. Rearrangement joined TRBV2 to TRBJ1-5; there is no confident call for the D gene. The sample consisted of peripheral blood, taken on day 0 of AZD1222 vaccination. This receptor has the CDR3 CASSVENTQPQHF. The nucleotide sequence is given as TGTGCCAGCAGTGTCGAGAATACTCAGCCCCAGCATTTT.